The source of this TCR beta chain is a study of read filtering for tumor transcriptome and immune sequencing. The CDR3 has 13 residues. Germline-derived CDR1 and CDR2 are SNHLY and FYNNEI. V was trimmed by 7 bases and J by 10 bases, leaving 17 bases between them. The library was built from about 400 ng RNA with molecular barcoded adaptors for alpha/delta and beta/gamma chains. MiXCR, applied by TCRdb to the reads, yields one record per CDR3 protein. The repertoire holds approximately 37,000 distinct CDR3 sequences, with roughly 15% as singletons. A note on this clonotype: Its matching antigen is unknown.

Study-level results: Even smaller IR-seq throughput identified most shared clonotypes.

The rearrangement links TRBV2 to TRBJ2-1; the D gene is possibly TRBD1 (5 bases). The sample taken for sequencing was a population of CD138-negative cells sorted from bone marrow. The sequence was obtained from a donor aged 40 or older with multiple myeloma. CDR3 region: CASNQGWPYEQFF. The DNA of the CDR3 is TGTGCCAGCAATCAGGGATGGCCCTACGAGCAGTTCTTC.